This TCR beta chain was sequenced for a study of T cell responses to AZD1222 COVID-19 vaccine. Data came from immunoSEQ multiplex PCR; TCRdb stores just in-frame clones and leaves some out. The sample carries 70,000 to 95,000 clones, 86% recorded once. Germline V gives CDR1 SGHDN, CDR2 FVKESK. V was clipped by 8 bases and J by 8 bases, with 15 bases between them. The CDR3 is 12 amino acids. Sequenced material: peripheral blood, taken 28 days after the second AZD1222 dose. The sequence derives from an adult who received the AZD1222 COVID-19 vaccine. The chain joins TRBV14 to TRBJ1-2, with D perhaps matching TRBD1 (5 bases). The CDR3, as DNA: TGTGCCAGCGGTGGGTCGGGGGACGGCTACACCTTC. Translated, it gives CASGGSGDGYTF. Full variable domain (remainder filled in from reference TRBV14 and TRBJ1-2): EAGVTQFPSHSVIEKGQTVTLRCDPISGHDNLYWYRRVMGKEIKFLLHFVKESKQDESGMPNNRFLAERTGGTYSTLKVQPAELEDSGVYFCASGGSGDGYTFGSGTRLTVV.